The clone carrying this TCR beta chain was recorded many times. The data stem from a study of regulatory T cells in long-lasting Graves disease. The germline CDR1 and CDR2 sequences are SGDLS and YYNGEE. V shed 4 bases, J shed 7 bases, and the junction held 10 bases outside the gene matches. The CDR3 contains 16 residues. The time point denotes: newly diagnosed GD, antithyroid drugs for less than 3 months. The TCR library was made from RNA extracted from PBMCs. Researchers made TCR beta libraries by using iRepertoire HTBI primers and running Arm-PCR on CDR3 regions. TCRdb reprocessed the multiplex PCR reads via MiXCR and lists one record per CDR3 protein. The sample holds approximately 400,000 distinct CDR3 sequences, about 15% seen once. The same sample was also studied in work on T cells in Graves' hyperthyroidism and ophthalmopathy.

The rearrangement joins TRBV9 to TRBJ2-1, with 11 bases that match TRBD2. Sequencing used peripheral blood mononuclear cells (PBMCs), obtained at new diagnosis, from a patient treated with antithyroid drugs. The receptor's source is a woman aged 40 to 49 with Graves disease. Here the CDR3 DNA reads TGTGCCAGCAGCACCCCCGGGACTAGCGGTTTAAATGAGCAGTTCTTC. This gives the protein CASSTPGTSGLNEQFF. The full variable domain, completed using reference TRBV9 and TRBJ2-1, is DSGVTQTPKHLITATGQRVTLRCSPRSGDLSVYWYQQSLDQGLQFLIQYYNGEERAKGNILERFSAQQFPDLHSELNLSSLELGDSALYFCASSTPGTSGLNEQFFGPGTRLTVL.